This T cell receptor beta chain was identified in a study of cytomegalovirus exposure and HLA in healthy donors. This clone was picked up one time. The PCR made use of 60 Vbeta and 13 Jbeta primers. This table comes from immunoSEQ multiplex PCR, and its TCRdb copy is limited to in-frame clones, with some not included. Of 200,000 to 250,000 clones detected, 60% to 80% appear once; the ten largest clones hold roughly 1.9%. CDR1 and CDR2 from the germline V gene are LNHDA and SQIVND (reference sequence). This CDR3 contains 17 residues. V was clipped by 1 base and J by 4 bases; unmatched bases: 9. The source material was PBMCs. This clonotype was obtained from a woman in her 30s in good health and CMV-seronegative. The rearrangement joins TRBV19 to TRBJ2-1; the match to TRBD2 covers 8 bases. This CDR3 is CASSIGTGTRDYNEQFF. The CDR3, as DNA: TGTGCCAGTAGTATAGGGACCGGGACTAGAGATTACAATGAGCAGTTCTTC.